The 3 T cell receptor beta chains presented below share a single source sample, sequenced in a study of T cell responses to AZD1222 COVID-19 vaccine. The data were produced by immunoSEQ multiplex PCR, yet TCRdb's version contains in-frame clones alone and is incomplete. The sample has about 110,000 clones, about 90% seen once; the top ten hold roughly 4.5%. The sample here was peripheral blood, taken 28 days after the second AZD1222 dose. The receptors stem from an adult who received the AZD1222 COVID-19 vaccine.

V is TRBV10-1 and J is TRBJ2-3, with D uncertain. This CDR3 has 13 residues. From germline, CDR1 is WNHNN and CDR2 SYGVQD (reference sequence). Between the trimmed V and J ends, which lost 10 bases and 2 bases, there was a span of 13 bases. This CDR3 reads CANSPGFTDTQYF. The CDR3 region has the DNA TGCGCCAACTCCCCCGGGTTCACAGATACGCAGTATTTT.

This chain connects TRBV6-2 or TRBV6-3 to TRBJ2-1; D is unclear. The CDR3 loop spans 13 amino acids. Germline V CDR1 and CDR2: MNHEY, SVGEGT. The V end was cut by 5 bases, the J end by 5 bases, with 10 bases between. The CDR3, as DNA: TGTGCCAGCAGTCCCGACTTACACAATGAGCAGTTCTTC. This sequence encodes CASSPDLHNEQFF.

V usage is TRBV4-1 and J usage is TRBJ1-1; D remains unclear. The germline V gene encodes CDR1 MGHRA and CDR2 YSYEKL. V was cut by 0 bases and J by 9 bases, with 8 bases left in between. This CDR3 spans 12 amino acids. The CDR3 protein is CASSQDLGKAFF. The CDR3 DNA is TGCGCCAGCAGCCAAGATTTGGGAAAAGCTTTCTTT.